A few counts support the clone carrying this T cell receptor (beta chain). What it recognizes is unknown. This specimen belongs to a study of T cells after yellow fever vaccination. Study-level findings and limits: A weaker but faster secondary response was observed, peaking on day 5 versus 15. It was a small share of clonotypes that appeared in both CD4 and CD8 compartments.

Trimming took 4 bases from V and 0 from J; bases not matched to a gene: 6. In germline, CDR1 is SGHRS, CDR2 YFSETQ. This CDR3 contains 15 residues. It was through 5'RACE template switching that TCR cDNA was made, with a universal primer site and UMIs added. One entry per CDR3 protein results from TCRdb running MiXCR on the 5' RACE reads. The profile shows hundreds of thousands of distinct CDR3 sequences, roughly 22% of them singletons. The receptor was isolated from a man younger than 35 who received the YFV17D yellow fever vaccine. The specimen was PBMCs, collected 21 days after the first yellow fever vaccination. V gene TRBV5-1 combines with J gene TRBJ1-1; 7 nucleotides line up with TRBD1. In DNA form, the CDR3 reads TGCGCCAGCAGCGCGGACAGGATTCTGAACACTGAAGCTTTCTTT. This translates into CASSADRILNTEAFF.